In this sample, the clone carrying this T cell receptor beta chain turned up once. Sequencing was performed with immunoSEQ multiplex PCR; in TCRdb, only in-frame clones are kept and a portion is missing. This table has 700,000 or so clones, over 75% appearing once. The germline V and J ends were trimmed by 6 bases and 4 bases, with 30 bases remaining between them. Germline V gene lookup returns CDR1 SQVTM and CDR2 ANQGSEA. This CDR3 is built from 18 residues. These data belong to a study of shared T cell receptors in the human thymus. These same data were also listed under a study on human thymus T cells. This second report adds: It was healthy Finnish infants having corrective surgery for congenital heart defects who were the donors. Unrelated people showed highly overlapping thymic repertoires, related research reported.

This sequence was found in a girl under three years old with a congenital heart defect. The sequenced material came from thymocytes. V usage is TRBV29-1 and J usage is TRBJ1-1; D is possibly TRBD1 (6 bases). The CDR3 DNA reads TGCAGCGTCGCCCACCGGGGACATCACCTCGGGGTAACCACTGAAGCTTTCTTT. Its translation is CSVAHRGHHLGVTTEAFF.